This passage covers 14 T cell receptor beta chains from one sample sequenced in a study of T cell responses to AZD1222 COVID-19 vaccine (dated by TCRdb to the early 2020s). The library was made by the immunoSEQ multiplex PCR assay. The table comes from immuneACCESS by way of TCRdb, which keeps in-frame sequences with V and J called. Part of the clones is missing from these tables; in studies checked, under half for an unresolved V gene and the rest for unknown reasons. The table for this sample lists 150,000 to 200,000 clones; just over 90% of them were counted only once. The ten most abundant clones make up approximately 3% of the sample. The time point label of this sample denotes: baseline before first vaccination. The source was peripheral blood, collected on day 0 of AZD1222 vaccination. Receptor source: an adult in good health.

The rearrangement joins TRBV5-1 to TRBJ2-7; no firm D call. V dropped 0 bases and J dropped 3 bases, with 10 bases sitting between them. This CDR3 spans 14 amino acids. The germline V gene has CDR1 SGHRS and CDR2 YFSETQ. Here the CDR3 DNA reads TGCGCCAGCAGCTTGGGAACAGAATACTACGAGCAGTACTTC. Its protein is CASSLGTEYYEQYF.

This clone was seen once. The gene calls are TRBV5-1 and TRBJ1-1; unclear D gene. V shed 4 bases and J shed 0 bases, with 7 bases lying between them. The CDR3 loop spans 13 amino acids. Germline-derived CDR1 and CDR2 are SGHRS and YFSETQ. In nucleotides, the CDR3 is TGCGCCAGCAGCCCCCCCTTGAACACTGAAGCTTTCTTT. This codes for CASSPPLNTEAFF.

This clone is a singleton in its sample. The V gene is TRBV6-5, the J gene TRBJ2-7; TRBD2 matches at 12 bases. Trimming cost V 4 bases and J 4 bases; bases outside gene matches: 5. The CDR3 consists of 15 residues. CDR1 is MNHEY, CDR2 SVGAGI, per germline. CDR3 bases: TGTGCCAGCAGTTCCACGACTAGCGGGGGTTACGAGCAGTACTTC. It specifies CASSSTTSGGYEQYF.

V and J are TRBV19 and TRBJ2-7; D might be TRBD1 (6 bases). Trimming removed 1 base at V and 3 bases at J, with 13 bases between. The CDR3 is made up of 15 amino acids. Germline assignment: CDR1 LNHDA and CDR2 SQIVND (reference sequence). In nucleotides, the CDR3 is TGTGCCAGTAGTATAGTCTCAGGGGTTCTCTACGAGCAGTACTTC. It specifies CASSIVSGVLYEQYF.

This clone was detected once. The chain recombines TRBV3-1 (or the pseudogene TRBV3-2) with TRBJ2-1; 11 bases line up with TRBD2. The CDR3 length is 19 residues. J gave up 7 bases and V 4 bases, and 18 bases lay outside the gene matches. Germline V lookup: CDR1 LGHDT, CDR2 YNNKEL (reference sequence). CDR3: CASSPFRGSGGGSANEQFF. DNA of the CDR3: TGTGCCAGCAGCCCCTTCCGGGGTAGCGGGGGGGGGAGTGCAAATGAGCAGTTCTTC.

The gene calls are TRBV5-1 and TRBJ2-1; no clear D gene. V was trimmed by 0 bases and J by 5 bases, leaving 12 bases between them. Germline V gene lookup returns CDR1 SGHRS and CDR2 YFSETQ. This CDR3 has 15 amino acids. The CDR3 spells CASSLVGGNNNEQFF. CDR3 in DNA: TGCGCCAGCAGCTTGGTGGGCGGCAACAACAATGAGCAGTTCTTC.

The chain carries TRBV7-9 and TRBJ1-1, with 7 bases identical to TRBD1. The CDR3 contains 13 residues. Per germline, CDR1 SEHNR and CDR2 FQNEAQ (reference sequence). J gave up 4 bases and V 5 bases, and 4 bases lay outside the gene matches. CDR3: CASSPYRGTEAFF. The CDR3, as DNA: TGTGCCAGCAGCCCATACAGGGGCACTGAAGCTTTCTTT.

The chain carries TRBV9 and TRBJ1-2; D might be TRBD1 (6 bases). The CDR3 spans 15 residues. Trimming left V 0 bases short and J 4 bases short, with 13 bases between. Germline values: CDR1 SGDLS, CDR2 YYNGEE. CDR3 loop: CASSVATTGLYGYTF. In nucleotides, the CDR3 is TGTGCCAGCAGCGTAGCTACAACAGGGCTCTATGGCTACACCTTC.

V gene TRBV7-9 combines with J gene TRBJ1-2; D might be TRBD1 (6 bases). V lost 5 bases, J lost 5 bases, and 24 bases lay in between. Germline CDR1 and CDR2: SEHNR and FQNEAQ (reference sequence). The CDR3 totals 17 residues. CDR3 sequence (DNA): TGTGCCAGCAGCCCAGAGAGTTATGGGGGCGCACTGTATGGCTACACCTTC. It yields the protein CASSPESYGGALYGYTF.

This clone was counted a single time. The chain recombines TRBV18 with TRBJ1-5; 7 bases align to TRBD1. Germline lookup yields CDR1 KGHSH and CDR2 LQKENI. Trimming cost V 1 base and J 3 bases; bases outside gene matches: 3. The CDR3 contains 15 residues. The CDR3 DNA reads TGTGCCAGCTCACCACGGCAGGGGGACAATCAGCCCCAGCATTTT. Its protein is CASSPRQGDNQPQHF.

This chain links TRBV5-1 with TRBJ2-3, with a tentative D call TRBD1 (6 bases). The CDR3 is 16 amino acids. Germline V gene lookup returns CDR1 SGHRS and CDR2 YFSETQ. V was trimmed by 4 bases and J by 2 bases, leaving 17 bases between them. CDR3 sequence: CASSPPAQGITDTQYF. Here the CDR3 DNA reads TGCGCCAGCAGCCCGCCCGCGCAGGGGATCACAGATACGCAGTATTTT.

This chain uses TRBV7-2 with TRBJ1-4, with no clear D. Trimming shortened V by 1 base and J by 10 bases, and 13 bases separated the two germline ends. This CDR3 spans 14 amino acids. CDR1 and CDR2 from the germline V gene are SGHTA and FQGNSA. For the CDR3, the DNA is TGTGCCAGCAGCTTAGGGGCCAGCAGCGGAAAACTGTTTTTT. It is translated as CASSLGASSGKLFF.

This clone has a single count. The chain couples TRBV9 to TRBJ1-6, with no clear D. V was trimmed by 3 bases and J by 2 bases, leaving 9 bases between them. The CDR3 length is 15 residues. Germline assignment: CDR1 SGDLS and CDR2 YYNGEE. This CDR3 is CASSEDTTYNSPLHF. The CDR3 DNA follows: TGTGCCAGCAGCGAAGACACAACCTATAATTCACCCCTCCACTTT.

The chain combines TRBV19 with TRBJ1-1; no clear D. Trimming stripped 6 bases from V and 6 bases from J, with 11 bases between. The germline V gene has CDR1 LNHDA and CDR2 SQIVND (reference sequence). The CDR3 consists of 12 residues. The CDR3 spells CASSREAAEAFF. The CDR3 bases are TGTGCCAGTAGCCGCGAGGCCGCTGAAGCTTTCTTT.